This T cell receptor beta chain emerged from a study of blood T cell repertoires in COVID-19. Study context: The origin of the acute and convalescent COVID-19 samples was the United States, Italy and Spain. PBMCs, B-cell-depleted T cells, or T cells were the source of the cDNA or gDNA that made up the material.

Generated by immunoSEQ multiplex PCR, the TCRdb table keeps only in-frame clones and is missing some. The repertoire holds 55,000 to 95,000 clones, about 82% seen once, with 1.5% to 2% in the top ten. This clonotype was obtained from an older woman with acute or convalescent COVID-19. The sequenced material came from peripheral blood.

In DNA form, the CDR3 reads TGTGCCACCAGTGTGTCTAGCGGGAGAGGTGAGCAGTTCTTC. Encoded protein: CATSVSSGRGEQFF. The chain combines TRBV24-1 with TRBJ2-1, with 10 bases matching TRBD2. This CDR3 comprises 14 residues. Germline lookup yields CDR1 KGHDR and CDR2 SFDVKD. The V and J ends lost 5 bases and 9 bases, in that order; junction bases with no gene match: 6.